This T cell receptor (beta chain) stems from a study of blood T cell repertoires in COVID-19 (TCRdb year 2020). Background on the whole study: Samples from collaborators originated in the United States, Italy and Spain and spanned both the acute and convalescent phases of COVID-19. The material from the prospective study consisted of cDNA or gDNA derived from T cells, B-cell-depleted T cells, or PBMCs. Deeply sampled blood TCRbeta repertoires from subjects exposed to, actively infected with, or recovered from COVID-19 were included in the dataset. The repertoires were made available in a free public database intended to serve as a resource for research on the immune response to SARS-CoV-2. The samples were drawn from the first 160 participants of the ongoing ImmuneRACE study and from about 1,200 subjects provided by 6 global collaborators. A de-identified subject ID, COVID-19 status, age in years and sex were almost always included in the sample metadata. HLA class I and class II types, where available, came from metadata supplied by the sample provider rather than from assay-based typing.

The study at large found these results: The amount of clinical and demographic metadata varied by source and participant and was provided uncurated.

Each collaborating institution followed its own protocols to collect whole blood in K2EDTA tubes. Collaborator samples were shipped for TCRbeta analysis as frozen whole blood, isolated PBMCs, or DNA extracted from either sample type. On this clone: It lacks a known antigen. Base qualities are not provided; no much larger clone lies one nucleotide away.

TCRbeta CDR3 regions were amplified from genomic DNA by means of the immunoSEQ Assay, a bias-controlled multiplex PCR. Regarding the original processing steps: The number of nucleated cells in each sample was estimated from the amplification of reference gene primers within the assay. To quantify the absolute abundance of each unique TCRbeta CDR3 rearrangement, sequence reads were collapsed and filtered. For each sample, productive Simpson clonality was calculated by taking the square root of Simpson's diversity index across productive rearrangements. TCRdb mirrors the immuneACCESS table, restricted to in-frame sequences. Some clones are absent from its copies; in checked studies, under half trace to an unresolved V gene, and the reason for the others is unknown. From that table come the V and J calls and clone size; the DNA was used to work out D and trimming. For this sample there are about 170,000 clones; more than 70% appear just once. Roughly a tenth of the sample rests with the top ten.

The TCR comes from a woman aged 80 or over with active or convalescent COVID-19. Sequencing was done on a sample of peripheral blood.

The encoded CDR3 is CASSQDHGRGTGELFF. The base sequence is TGCGCCAGCAGCCAAGATCACGGCCGGGGGACCGGGGAGCTGTTTTTT. The V and J segments used are TRBV4-1 and TRBJ2-2; a tentative D call is TRBD2 (6 bases match). Trimming removed 0 bases from V and 5 bases from J, leaving 13 bases between the germline ends. The CDR3 spans 16 residues, from the cysteine through the phenylalanine. Only the CDR3 portion is preserved as DNA: 48 bases, with reading frame beginning at the first base. Sequences MGHRA (CDR1) and YSYEKL (CDR2) are obtained from the germline V gene.